This T cell receptor beta chain was captured in a study of T cells after yellow fever vaccination. As regards this clonotype: Its antigen remains unidentified.

Template-switching 5'RACE yielded the TCR cDNA; a universal primer site and UMIs were added in the process. Via MiXCR, TCRdb re-called the 5' RACE reads, giving one row per CDR3 protein. Of just over 250,000 distinct CDR3 sequences listed, about 5.2% are singletons. With 4 bases removed from V and 7 bases from J, the gap between germline ends came to 11 bases. CDR3 length equals 14 residues. Germline V gene data show CDR1 as LNHDA and CDR2 as SQIVND (reference sequence). Study-wide results and caveats: Abundant clonotypes from the bulk population could have been carried over as contaminants into FACS-sorted repertoires. Post-booster samples contained most primary-vaccination clones (approximately 96% CD4, roughly 88% CD8).

The clonotype comes from a man aged 18 to 35 who received the YFV17D yellow fever vaccine. The chain combines TRBV19 with TRBJ1-6; D is unclear. The sequencing used CD4+ T cells sorted from PBMCs, collected on the day of the yellow fever booster vaccination. The CDR3 nucleotides read TGTGCCAGTAGTAGCCACCCCGGCAATTCACCCCTCCACTTT. Its translation: CASSSHPGNSPLHF. The full variable domain, its missing parts supplied by reference TRBV19 and TRBJ1-6, is DGGITQSPKYLFRKEGQNVTLSCEQNLNHDAMYWYRQDPGQGLRLIYYSQIVNDFQKGDIAEGYSVSREKKESFPLTVTSAQKNPTAFYLCASSSHPGNSPLHFGNGTRLTVT.